The 14 T cell receptor beta chains in this list originate from one sample, sequenced in a study of yellow fever vaccine responses in identical twins. TCRdb re-called the RT-PCR reads with MiXCR, one entry per CDR3 protein. The sample lists approximately 33,000 distinct CDR3 sequences, about 63% occurring once. The sequenced sample was T cells from blood (PBMCs), unsorted or a sorted subset (not recorded which), obtained before or after yellow fever vaccination (not recorded which). These receptors came from a young woman who received the yellow fever vaccine.

The chain combines TRBV13 with TRBJ2-3; D remains ambiguous. The CDR3 totals 17 residues. The germline V and J ends were trimmed by 5 bases and 3 bases, with 21 bases remaining between them. Germline values: CDR1 PRHDT, CDR2 FYEKMQ (reference sequence). This chain's CDR3 is CASSLRTRRLVTDTQYF. In DNA form, the CDR3 reads TGTGCCAGCAGCCTAAGGACCCGTAGGCTAGTGACAGATACGCAGTATTTT.

There are a few counts of this clonotype. Here the CDR3 DNA reads TGTGCCAGCAGTTACTCGGACAGGGGGCACTATGGCTACACCTTC. This codes for CASSYSDRGHYGYTF. The chain joins TRBV27 to TRBJ1-2, with 11 bases lining up with TRBD1. Per germline, CDR1 MNHEY and CDR2 SMNVEV (reference sequence). The V gene end was trimmed by 4 bases and the J gene end by 3 bases; junction bases not matched to a gene: 4. The CDR3 runs to 15 residues.

A few counts support this clonotype. This rearrangement joins TRBV7-3 to TRBJ2-1, with a tentative D call TRBD2 (6 bases). The CDR3 consists of 15 residues. Germline CDR1 is SGHTA and CDR2 is FQGTGA. V lost 5 bases to trimming and J lost 0 bases, with 11 bases between them. DNA for the CDR3: TGTGCCAGCAGCGCTTCTAGCGTCTCCTACAATGAGCAGTTCTTC. As protein: CASSASSVSYNEQFF.

The chain combines TRBV21-1 with TRBJ2-2; TRBD1, the table's D call, lacks a check against the DNA. TRBV21-1 constitutes a pseudogene. The CDR3 covers 15 residues. CDR3 protein: CASSGGETNTGELFF. The CDR3 region has the DNA TGTGCCAGCAGTGGGGGGGAGACGAACACCGGGGAGCTGTTTTTT.

The V and J genes are TRBV12-5 and TRBJ1-1; D gene unclear. Trimming left V 8 bases short and J 4 bases short, with 14 bases between. The CDR3 loop spans 13 amino acids. Germline values: CDR1 LGHNT, CDR2 FRNRAP. CDR3 in amino acids: CASLALAGTEAFF. CDR3 nucleotide sequence: TGTGCTAGTCTCGCACTGGCGGGCACTGAAGCTTTCTTT.

The chain combines TRBV6-1 with TRBJ2-3; 8 positions agree with TRBD1. CDR3 length: 16 amino acids. The germline V gene has CDR1 MNHNS and CDR2 SASEGT. The J segment lost 2 bases and the V segment lost 3 bases, leaving 7 bases of the junction unmatched. The CDR3 sequence: CASSDGQGAHTDTQYF. CDR3 in DNA: TGTGCCAGCAGTGATGGCCAGGGGGCCCACACAGATACGCAGTATTTT.

The gene calls are TRBV18 and TRBJ2-1; D ambiguous. V was clipped by 0 bases and J by 5 bases, with 2 bases between them. From germline, CDR1 is KGHSH and CDR2 LQKENI. The CDR3 runs 12 residues. The CDR3: CASSPPNNEQFF. The CDR3 DNA follows: TGTGCCAGCTCACCACCGAACAATGAGCAGTTCTTC.

The chain joins TRBV7-3 to TRBJ2-1; possibly TRBD1 for D (6 bases). The V end lost 1 base, the J end lost 4 bases, and 20 bases lay between the germline ends. This CDR3 has 18 amino acids. CDR1 is SGHTA, CDR2 FQGTGA, per germline. CDR3 nucleotides: TGTGCCAGCAGCTTAAAATTACTCAGGACAGTTCCTTACAATGAGCAGTTCTTC. Amino acid sequence: CASSLKLLRTVPYNEQFF.

This chain connects TRBV10-3 to TRBJ1-1; 9 bases map to TRBD1. The CDR3 consists of 14 residues. From germline, CDR1 is ENHRY and CDR2 SYGVKD. V was clipped by 2 bases and J by 4 bases; unmatched bases: 2. CDR3 nucleotides: TGTGCCATCAGTGAGGTGACAGGGGGCACTGAAGCTTTCTTT. Translated: CAISEVTGGTEAFF.

This clonotype was seen more than once but under ten times. The chain couples TRBV6-2 or TRBV6-3 to TRBJ2-7, with TRBD2 identical over 10 bases. Germline CDR1 is MNHEY and CDR2 is SVGEGT. Trimming cost V 2 bases and J 4 bases; bases outside gene matches: 14. The CDR3 consists of 18 residues. The CDR3 DNA is TGTGCCAGCAGTTACGAGAGGACTAGCGGCCGACATACTTACGAGCAGTACGTC. It encodes CASSYERTSGRHTYEQYV.

J is TRBJ1-6 and V is TRBV12-3 or TRBV12-4, with TRBD1 as a possible D gene (5 bases). There are 15 residues in the CDR3. The V and J ends lost 3 bases and 10 bases respectively, with 16 bases between them. The CDR3 loop reads CASSLSQGLGSPLHF. For the CDR3, the DNA is TGTGCCAGCAGTTTGTCCCAGGGACTCGGGTCACCCCTCCACTTT.

This clonotype was detected a few times. The chain joins TRBV6-1 to TRBJ1-5, with D perhaps matching TRBD1 (5 bases). The CDR3 consists of 14 residues. V was cut by 7 bases and J by 1 base, with 11 bases left in between. Germline V gene lookup returns CDR1 MNHNS and CDR2 SASEGT. This chain's CDR3 is CASNFAGSNQPQHF. Written as DNA, the CDR3 is TGTGCCAGCAACTTCGCAGGGAGCAATCAGCCCCAGCATTTT.

This chain links TRBV20-1 with TRBJ1-5, with D perhaps TRBD1 (5 bases). V lost 2 bases, J lost 5 bases, and 10 bases lay in between. The CDR3 spans 13 residues. Germline V lookup: CDR1 DFQATT, CDR2 SNEGSKA (reference sequence). The CDR3: CSARRTPYQPQHF. DNA for the CDR3: TGCAGTGCTAGAAGGACACCCTATCAGCCCCAGCATTTT.

This clonotype was recorded a few times. The V and J genes are TRBV20-1 and TRBJ2-1; D unclear. Germline CDR1 reads DFQATT; CDR2 reads SNEGSKA (reference sequence). With 7 bases removed from V and 9 bases from J, the gap between germline ends came to 10 bases. This CDR3 spans 10 amino acids. In nucleotides, the CDR3 is TGCAGTGTTAAACGGTGTGAGCAGTTCTTC. This translates into CSVKRCEQFF.